A single sample is the source of the 18 T cell receptor beta chains below, sequenced in a study of T-cell reconstitution after alpha-beta-depleted transplantation in children. Unique molecular identifiers were built into the TCRbeta library. A single record per CDR3 protein comes from TCRdb applying MiXCR to the PCR reads. The data hold approximately 630,000 distinct CDR3 sequences, with under 15% observed a single time. The sequences come from PBMCs, collected before TCRalphabeta/CD19-depleted stem cell transplant. The receptors were gathered from a girl aged 2 to 9 with congenital amegakaryocytic thrombocytopenia, due to receive a stem cell transplant.

The V call is TRBV29-1, the J call TRBJ2-5, with D possibly TRBD1 on 6 matching bases. Germline V lookup: CDR1 SQVTM, CDR2 ANQGSEA. V lost 4 bases and J 5 bases, leaving 17 bases between the germline ends. The CDR3 has 14 residues. CDR3 in DNA: TGCAGCGTTGGGGGGCTCACCCCTGGGGAGACCCAGTACTTC. Protein product: CSVGGLTPGETQYF.

This clonotype was counted at least ten times. The chain couples TRBV12-3 or TRBV12-4 to TRBJ2-2; D is possibly TRBD2 (5 bases). Trimming left V 1 base short and J 6 bases short, with 27 bases between. This CDR3 is built from 20 residues. CDR3: CASSLGSLLVALRSAGELFF. The DNA for the CDR3 is TGTGCCAGCAGTTTAGGCAGCCTCTTGGTAGCGCTCAGAAGCGCCGGGGAGCTGTTTTTT.

In this sample, this clonotype turned up a few times. The V call is TRBV20-1, the J call TRBJ2-3; possibly TRBD2 for D (7 bases). V lost 6 bases and J 4 bases, leaving 14 bases between the germline ends. This CDR3 spans 13 amino acids. Germline lookup yields CDR1 DFQATT and CDR2 SNEGSKA (reference sequence). Here the CDR3 DNA reads TGCAGTGCCCCCTCGGGGGGCTCAGATACGCAGTATTTT. This gives the protein CSAPSGGSDTQYF.

In its sample, this clonotype was seen a few times. CDR3 residues: CASSPPNSNEQFF. The CDR3 DNA is TGTGCCAGCAGCCCGCCGAACAGCAATGAGCAGTTCTTC. V and J are TRBV11-3 and TRBJ2-1; D remains unclear. The CDR3 totals 13 residues. V lost 5 bases and J lost 6, with 11 bases in between. The germline CDR1 and CDR2 sequences are SGHNT and YENEEA.

CDR3 region: CASRAGAQMRAFF. CDR3 sequence (DNA): TGTGCCAGCAGAGCCGGGGCCCAGATGCGAGCTTTCTTT. The chain uses TRBV7-9 and TRBJ1-1, with D tentatively TRBD1 (5 bases). The CDR3 length is 13 residues. The germline V gene has CDR1 SEHNR and CDR2 FQNEAQ (reference sequence). The V end was cut by 6 bases, the J end by 10 bases, with 18 bases between.

This clonotype came up many times. The V gene is TRBV28, the J gene TRBJ2-5; no clear D gene. The germline V gene has CDR1 MDHEN and CDR2 SYDVKM. There are 13 residues in the CDR3. V shed 1 base and J shed 7 bases, with 10 bases lying between them. The CDR3, as DNA: TGTGCCAGCAGTTTATCGGCCGGGCGGACCCAGTACTTC. It encodes CASSLSAGRTQYF.

This clonotype has a handful of counts. The J gene is TRBJ2-3, the V gene TRBV15; D gene uncertain. The CDR3 spans 14 residues. V lost 0 bases and J lost 2, with 6 bases in between. The V gene's germline CDR1 is LNHNV and CDR2 YYDKDF (reference sequence). CDR3: CATSRDQITDTQYF. In DNA, the CDR3 is TGTGCCACCAGCAGAGATCAGATCACAGATACGCAGTATTTT.

Remarks on this clonotype: A read error may be the cause here, since a much bigger clone is one base away. The CDR3 does not end in the conserved phenylalanine or tryptophan, so this is likely a read error. V gene TRBV27 combines with J gene TRBJ2-5; 9 nucleotides match TRBD1. CDR3 length: 20 residues. With V trimmed by 5 bases and J by 2 bases, 21 bases remained unmatched. The germline gives CDR1 MNHEY, CDR2 SMNVEV (reference sequence). CDR3: CASSKWGTGGAVYRQETQYS. The DNA for the CDR3 is TGTGCCAGCAGTAAATGGGGTACAGGGGGCGCGGTATACAGACAAGAGACCCAGTACTCC.

This clonotype was counted between two and nine times. The chain carries TRBV10-3 and TRBJ2-3, with 8 bases lining up with TRBD1. Unmatched junction bases numbered 14, after V lost 6 bases and J lost 3 bases. Germline-derived CDR1 and CDR2 are ENHRY and SYGVKD. The CDR3 is made up of 17 amino acids. The CDR3 sequence is CAISRTPQGAGTDTQYF. In DNA form, the CDR3 reads TGTGCCATCAGCAGGACCCCCCAGGGGGCGGGAACAGATACGCAGTATTTT.

This clonotype was detected many times. V and J are TRBV29-1 and TRBJ2-3; 7 bases align to TRBD1. Germline assignment: CDR1 SQVTM and CDR2 ANQGSEA. The V and J ends lost 5 bases and 0 bases, in that order; junction bases with no gene match: 8. This CDR3 has 15 residues. The CDR3 reads CSVHLPGQSTDTQYF. Here the CDR3 DNA reads TGCAGCGTTCACTTGCCGGGACAGAGCACAGATACGCAGTATTTT.

This clonotype was counted many times. The V gene is TRBV20-1, the J gene TRBJ2-1, with D possibly TRBD2 on 6 matching bases. The CDR3 is 15 amino acids. V was trimmed by 1 base and J by 6 bases, leaving 16 bases between them. Germline V gene data show CDR1 as DFQATT and CDR2 as SNEGSKA (reference sequence). In DNA form, the CDR3 reads TGCAGTGCTAGAGTTATGGCGGGATGGGGCAATGAGCAGTTCTTC. Its protein product is CSARVMAGWGNEQFF.

The rearrangement uses TRBV10-3 and TRBJ2-1, with TRBD2 as a possible D gene (5 bases). The germline V gene has CDR1 ENHRY and CDR2 SYGVKD. Trimming shortened V by 8 bases and J by 8 bases, and 16 bases separated the two germline ends. The CDR3 consists of 13 residues. The CDR3 region has the DNA TGTGCCATCGGAGACGGGAACGCCGATGAGCAGTTCTTC. Its protein is CAIGDGNADEQFF.

V is TRBV4-2 and J is TRBJ1-5; perhaps TRBD1 as D (6 bases). This CDR3 contains 19 residues. V gave up 4 bases and J gave up 6 bases, with 28 bases separating them. Germline CDR1 and CDR2: LGHNA and YNFKEQ. CDR3 protein: CASSPGLGLRMRDTQPQHF. In DNA, the CDR3 is TGTGCCAGCAGCCCGGGGCTCGGATTGAGGATGCGGGACACTCAGCCCCAGCATTTT.

In its sample, this clonotype was seen many times. The genes are TRBV20-1 and TRBJ2-3; 8 bases align to TRBD2. The CDR3 runs 14 residues. The germline V gene has CDR1 DFQATT and CDR2 SNEGSKA (reference sequence). J lost 5 bases, V lost 0 bases, and 4 bases had no gene match. The CDR3 DNA sequence: TGCAGTGCTAGAGACGCCCGGGGGGGAGATACGCAGTATTTT. As protein: CSARDARGGDTQYF.

This clonotype was counted only a few times. The CDR3 loop reads CSARDRGVDTQYF. CDR3 coding DNA: TGCAGTGCTAGAGATCGAGGGGTGGATACGCAGTATTTT. V usage is TRBV20-1 and J usage is TRBJ2-3; possibly TRBD1 or TRBD2 for D (5 bases each). The V gene lost 0 bases and the J gene lost 6 bases, with 10 bases spanning the gap. CDR1 and CDR2 from the germline V gene are DFQATT and SNEGSKA (reference sequence). The CDR3 is made up of 13 amino acids.

With respect to this clonotype: An end of the junction differs from the germline gene, which may be a read error. V usage is TRBV12-3 or TRBV12-4 and J usage is TRBJ1-1; perhaps TRBD1 as D (6 bases). CDR3 length: 16 amino acids. This chain's CDR3 is CASSHRGWGLNTEALF. As DNA, the CDR3 is TGTGCCAGCAGTCATCGCGGGTGGGGGCTGAACACTGAAGCTCTCTTT.

This chain uses TRBV20-1 with TRBJ2-6; D gene ambiguous. The CDR3 is made up of 13 amino acids. Germline V gene sequence: CDR1 DFQATT, CDR2 SNEGSKA (reference sequence). With 4 bases removed from V and 3 bases from J, the gap between germline ends came to 7 bases. The CDR3 is CSAKPGGANVLTF. The CDR3 region has the DNA TGCAGTGCTAAACCCGGTGGGGCCAACGTCCTGACTTTC.

The chain links TRBV5-1 to TRBJ2-1, with D perhaps matching TRBD2 (6 bases). The CDR3 totals 16 residues. Germline V gene sequence: CDR1 SGHRS, CDR2 YFSETQ. Trimming removed 0 bases at V and 2 bases at J, with 12 bases between. CDR3 sequence: CASSLDGGKTYNEQFF. The CDR3 DNA reads TGCGCCAGCAGCTTGGATGGGGGGAAAACCTACAATGAGCAGTTCTTC.